This TCR beta chain was retrieved from a study of glioma-infiltrating T cells. Germline loops: CDR1 SGHTA, CDR2 FQGNSA. Trimming removed 3 bases at V and 9 bases at J, with 17 bases between. This CDR3 spans 14 amino acids. TCR alpha and beta CDR3 regions were amplified from RNA using iRepertoire nested multiplex PCR. One-step reverse transcription and amplification started from around 100-400 ng of tissue mRNA or PBMC total RNA. One entry per CDR3 protein results from TCRdb running MiXCR on the multiplex PCR reads. This sample has some 130,000 distinct CDR3 sequences, with under 25% found just once. Study-level points and caveats: Tissue-blood divergence was below expectation in non-neoplastic patients, above in gliomas. Tissue and blood shared very few CDR3 sequences.

This clonotype was seen a handful of times. Antigen specificity is unknown. The clonotype comes from a human donor with low-grade glioma or glioblastoma, undergoing nonglioma brain surgery, or in good health (not recorded which). The chain has TRBV7-2 and TRBJ2-5, with D perhaps assigned TRBD1 or TRBD2 (5 bases each). Material: glioma tissue, nonneoplastic brain tissue, or PBMCs (not recorded which). The CDR3 sequence is CASSFPAGRGPQYF. The CDR3 nucleotides are TGTGCCAGCAGCTTTCCTGCGGGCCGGGGCCCCCAGTACTTC.